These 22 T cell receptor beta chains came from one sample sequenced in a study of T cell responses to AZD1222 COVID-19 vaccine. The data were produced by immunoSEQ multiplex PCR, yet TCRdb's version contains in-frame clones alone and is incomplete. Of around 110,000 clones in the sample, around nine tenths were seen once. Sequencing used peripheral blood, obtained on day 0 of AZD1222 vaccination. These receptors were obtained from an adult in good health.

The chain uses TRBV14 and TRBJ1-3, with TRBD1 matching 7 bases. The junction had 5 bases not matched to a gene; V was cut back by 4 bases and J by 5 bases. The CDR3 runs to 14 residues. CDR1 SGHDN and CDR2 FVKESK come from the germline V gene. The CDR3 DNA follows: TGTGCCAGCAGCCCGGGACAGTTCAGAAACACCATATATTTT. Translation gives CASSPGQFRNTIYF.

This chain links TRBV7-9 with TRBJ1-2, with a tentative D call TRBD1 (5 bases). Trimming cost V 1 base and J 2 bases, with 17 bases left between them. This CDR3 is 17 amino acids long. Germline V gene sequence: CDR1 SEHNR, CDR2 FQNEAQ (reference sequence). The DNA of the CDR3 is TGTGCCAGCAGCTTAGTTTCCGGGACGCTCATGAACTATGGCTACACCTTC. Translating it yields CASSLVSGTLMNYGYTF.

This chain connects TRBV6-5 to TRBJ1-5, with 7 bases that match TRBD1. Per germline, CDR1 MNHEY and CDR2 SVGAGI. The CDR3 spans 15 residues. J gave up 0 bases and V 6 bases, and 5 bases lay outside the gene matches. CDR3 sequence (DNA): TGTGCCAGCAGCAGTGACAGGGCTAGCAATCAGCCCCAGCATTTT. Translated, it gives CASSSDRASNQPQHF.

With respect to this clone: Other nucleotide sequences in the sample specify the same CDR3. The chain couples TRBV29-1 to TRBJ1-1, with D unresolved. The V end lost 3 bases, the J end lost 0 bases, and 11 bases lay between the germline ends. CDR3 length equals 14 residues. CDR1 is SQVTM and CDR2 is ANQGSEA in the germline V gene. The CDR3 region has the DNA TGCAGCGTTGACATGGGAGCTATGAACACTGAAGCTTTCTTT. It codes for CSVDMGAMNTEAFF.

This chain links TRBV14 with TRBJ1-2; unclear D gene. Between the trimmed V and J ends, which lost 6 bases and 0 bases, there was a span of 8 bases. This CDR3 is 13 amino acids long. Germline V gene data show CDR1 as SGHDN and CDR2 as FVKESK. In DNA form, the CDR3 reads TGTGCCAGCAGGGGCAAGCCTAACTATGGCTACACCTTC. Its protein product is CASRGKPNYGYTF.

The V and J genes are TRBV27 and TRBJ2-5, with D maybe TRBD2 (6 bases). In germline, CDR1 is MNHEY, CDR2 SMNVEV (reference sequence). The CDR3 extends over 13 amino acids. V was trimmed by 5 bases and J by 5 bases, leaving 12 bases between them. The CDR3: CASSTNSGETQYF. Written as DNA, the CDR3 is TGTGCCAGCAGTACCAACAGCGGGGAGACCCAGTACTTC.

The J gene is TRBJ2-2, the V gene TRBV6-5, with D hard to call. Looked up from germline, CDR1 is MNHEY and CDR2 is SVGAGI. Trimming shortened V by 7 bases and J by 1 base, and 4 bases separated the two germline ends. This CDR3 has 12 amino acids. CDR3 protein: CASKGNTGELFF. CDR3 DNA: TGTGCCAGCAAAGGGAACACCGGGGAGCTGTTTTTT.

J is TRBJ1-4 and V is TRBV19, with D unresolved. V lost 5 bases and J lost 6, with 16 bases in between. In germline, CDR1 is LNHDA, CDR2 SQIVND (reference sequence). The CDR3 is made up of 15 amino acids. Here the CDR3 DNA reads TGTGCCAGTAGTCCCCGACCCGACGCATATGAAAAACTGTTTTTT. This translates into CASSPRPDAYEKLFF. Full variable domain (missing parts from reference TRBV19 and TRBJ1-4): DGGITQSPKYLFRKEGQNVTLSCEQNLNHDAMYWYRQDPGQGLRLIYYSQIVNDFQKGDIAEGYSVSREKKESFPLTVTSAQKNPTAFYLCASSPRPDAYEKLFFGSGTQLSVL.

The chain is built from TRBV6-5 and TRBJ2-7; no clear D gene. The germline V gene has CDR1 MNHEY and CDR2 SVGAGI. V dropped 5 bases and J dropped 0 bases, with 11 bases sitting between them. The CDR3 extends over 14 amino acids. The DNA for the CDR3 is TGTGCCAGCAGTAGCAACCGGGTCTCCTACGAGCAGTACTTC. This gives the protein CASSSNRVSYEQYF.

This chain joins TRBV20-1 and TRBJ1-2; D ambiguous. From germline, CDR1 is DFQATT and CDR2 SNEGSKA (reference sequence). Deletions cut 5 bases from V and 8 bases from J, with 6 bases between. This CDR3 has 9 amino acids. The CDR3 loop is CSASKGYTF. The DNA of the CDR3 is TGCAGTGCTTCAAAGGGCTACACCTTC.

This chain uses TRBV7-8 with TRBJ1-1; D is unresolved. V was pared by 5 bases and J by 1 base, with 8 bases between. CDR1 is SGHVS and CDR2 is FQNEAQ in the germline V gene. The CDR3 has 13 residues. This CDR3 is CASSAGANTEAFF. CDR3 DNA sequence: TGTGCCAGCAGCGCAGGAGCGAACACTGAAGCTTTCTTT.

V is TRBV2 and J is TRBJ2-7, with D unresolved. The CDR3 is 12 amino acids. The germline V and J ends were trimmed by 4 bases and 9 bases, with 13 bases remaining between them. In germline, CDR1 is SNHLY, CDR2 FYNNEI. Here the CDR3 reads CASSGRVGVQYF. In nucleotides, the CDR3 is TGTGCCAGCAGTGGACGGGTGGGCGTGCAGTACTTC.

The CDR3 sequence: CSVTIQQGANTEAFF. CDR3 bases: TGCAGCGTCACGATTCAACAGGGGGCGAACACTGAAGCTTTCTTT. This chain joins TRBV29-1 and TRBJ1-1, with TRBD1 identical over 9 bases. Looked up from germline, CDR1 is SQVTM and CDR2 is ANQGSEA. This CDR3 region has 15 residues. Trimming took 6 bases from V and 1 from J; bases not matched to a gene: 9.

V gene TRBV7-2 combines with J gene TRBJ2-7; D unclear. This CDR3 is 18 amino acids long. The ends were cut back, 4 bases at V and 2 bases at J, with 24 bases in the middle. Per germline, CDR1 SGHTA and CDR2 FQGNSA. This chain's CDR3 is CASSSRGPRAINPYEQYF. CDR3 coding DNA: TGTGCCAGCAGCTCGCGTGGGCCGAGAGCGATCAACCCCTACGAGCAGTACTTC.

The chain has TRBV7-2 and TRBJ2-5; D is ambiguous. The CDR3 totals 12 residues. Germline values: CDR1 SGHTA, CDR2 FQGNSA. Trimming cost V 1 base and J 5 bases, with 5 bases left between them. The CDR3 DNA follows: TGTGCCAGCAGCTTAGTCAGGGAGACCCAGTACTTC. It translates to CASSLVRETQYF.

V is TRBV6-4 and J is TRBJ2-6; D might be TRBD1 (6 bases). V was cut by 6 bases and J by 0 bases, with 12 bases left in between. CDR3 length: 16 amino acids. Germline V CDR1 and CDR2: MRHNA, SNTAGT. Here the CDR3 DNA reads TGTGCCAGCAGCGAACAGGGCTCCTCTGGGGCCAACGTCCTGACTTTC. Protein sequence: CASSEQGSSGANVLTF.

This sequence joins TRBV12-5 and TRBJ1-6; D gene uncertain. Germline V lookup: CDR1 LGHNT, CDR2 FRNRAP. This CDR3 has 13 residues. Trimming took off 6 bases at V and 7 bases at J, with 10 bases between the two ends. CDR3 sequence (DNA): TGTGCTAGTGGCGTGACAACGAATTCACCCCTCCACTTT. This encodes CASGVTTNSPLHF.

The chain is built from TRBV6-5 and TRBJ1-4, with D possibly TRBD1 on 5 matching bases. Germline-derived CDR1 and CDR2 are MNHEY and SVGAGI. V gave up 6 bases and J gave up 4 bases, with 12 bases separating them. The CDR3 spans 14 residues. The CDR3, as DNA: TGTGCCAGCAGCCAGGGACGGAATAATGAAAAACTGTTTTTT. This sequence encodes CASSQGRNNEKLFF.

CDR3 DNA sequence: TGTGCCAGCACTCCGTTCGGGGGTCTCTCCTACAATGAGCAGTTCTTC. This codes for CASTPFGGLSYNEQFF. This chain links TRBV27 with TRBJ2-1; TRBD2 is a possible D gene (6 bases). Germline V gene sequence: CDR1 MNHEY, CDR2 SMNVEV (reference sequence). The CDR3 sequence is 16 residues long. The V gene lost 7 bases and the J gene lost 0 bases, with 16 bases spanning the gap.

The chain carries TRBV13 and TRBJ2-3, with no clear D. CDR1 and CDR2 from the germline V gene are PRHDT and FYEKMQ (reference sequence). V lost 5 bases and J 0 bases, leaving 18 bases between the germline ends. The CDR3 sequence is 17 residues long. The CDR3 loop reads CASSRAPGLASTDTQYF. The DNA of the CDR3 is TGTGCCAGCAGCCGGGCCCCCGGATTAGCTAGCACAGATACGCAGTATTTT.

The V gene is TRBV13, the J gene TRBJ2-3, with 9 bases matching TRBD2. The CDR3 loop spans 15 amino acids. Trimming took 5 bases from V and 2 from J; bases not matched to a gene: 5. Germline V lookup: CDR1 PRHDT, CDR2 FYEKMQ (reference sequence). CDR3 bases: TGTGCCAGCAGCACCTCTAGCGGGGCCACAGATACGCAGTATTTT. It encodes CASSTSSGATDTQYF. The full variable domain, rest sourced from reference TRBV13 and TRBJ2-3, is AAGVIQSPRHLIKEKRETATLKCYPIPRHDTVYWYQQGPGQDPQFLISFYEKMQSDKGSIPDRFSAQQFSDYHSELNMSSLELGDSALYFCASSTSSGATDTQYFGPGTRLTVL.

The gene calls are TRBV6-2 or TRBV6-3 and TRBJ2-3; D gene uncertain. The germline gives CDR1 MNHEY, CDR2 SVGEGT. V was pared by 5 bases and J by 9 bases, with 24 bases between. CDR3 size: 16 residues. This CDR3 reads CASSPNLSQYRATQYF. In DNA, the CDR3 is TGTGCCAGCAGTCCCAACTTGTCCCAATATCGGGCCACGCAGTATTTT.